What follows are 21 T cell receptor beta chains derived from one specimen sequenced in a study of beta chain features in type 1 diabetes. cDNA synthesis used the whole RNA isolate, giving expressed TCRB sequences. Produced via immunoSEQ multiplex PCR; TCRdb's table is partial and in-frame only. The data show over 150,000 clones, about 13% seen once. The sample consisted of central memory CD4+ T cells from blood. These receptors were collected from a woman under 30 in good health.

This clone appeared a few times. The V call is TRBV29-1, the J call TRBJ2-5; D is ambiguous. This CDR3 has 14 amino acids. Per germline, CDR1 SQVTM and CDR2 ANQGSEA. V lost 8 bases, J lost 7 bases, and 23 bases lay in between. CDR3 bases: TGCAGCATTTCAAGTCCCCGAGACCCGGGGACCCAGTACTTC. Protein product: CSISSPRDPGTQYF.

The chain links TRBV7-9 to TRBJ2-3; no reliable D call. V lost 5 bases and J 5 bases, leaving 8 bases between the germline ends. Germline CDR1 and CDR2: SEHNR and FQNEAQ (reference sequence). This CDR3 contains 12 residues. The CDR3 sequence: CASSQERDTQYF. The DNA of the CDR3 is TGTGCCAGCAGCCAGGAACGAGATACGCAGTATTTT.

This clone came up a few times. At one of its ends the junction is not consistent with the germline gene, which may arise from a read error. CDR3 amino acids: CASSPRDRENEDF. The CDR3 nucleotides read TGTGCCAGCTCACCACGGGACAGGGAGAACGAGGACTTC. This chain connects TRBV18 to TRBJ2-4, with 9 nucleotides matching TRBD1. The CDR3 sequence is 13 residues long. Looked up from germline, CDR1 is KGHSH and CDR2 is LQKENI.

In its sample, this clone was seen a few times. V is TRBV5-6 and J is TRBJ2-7, with TRBD2 matching 10 bases. Looked up from germline, CDR1 is SGHDT and CDR2 is YYEEEE. V lost 4 bases, J lost 5 bases, and 3 bases stayed unmatched. CDR3 length equals 13 residues. CDR3 region: CASSLLAGNEQYF. CDR3 DNA: TGTGCCAGCAGCCTACTAGCGGGAAACGAGCAGTACTTC.

V gene TRBV11-3 combines with J gene TRBJ2-2; D is unclear. Germline values: CDR1 SGHNT, CDR2 YENEEA. The CDR3 is made up of 15 amino acids. V shed 2 bases and J shed 6 bases, with 13 bases lying between them. CDR3 sequence: CASSLLAGSPGELFF. The CDR3 region has the DNA TGTGCCAGCAGCTTATTAGCTGGGTCCCCCGGGGAGCTGTTTTTT.

J is TRBJ1-2 and V is TRBV25-1; 7 bases fit TRBD1. V shed 8 bases, J shed 8 bases, and the junction held 17 bases outside the gene matches. Looked up from germline, CDR1 is MGHDK and CDR2 is SYGVNS. The CDR3 has 15 amino acids. The CDR3 DNA reads as TGTGCCAGCGAGGAGGGGGTGTCAGGGGGGAGAGGCTACACCTTC. It specifies CASEEGVSGGRGYTF.

The chain uses TRBV15 and TRBJ2-7; 7 bases map to TRBD2. Losses at the gene ends were 6 bases for V and 5 bases for J; bases not matched to a gene: 4. This CDR3 contains 12 residues. Germline assignment: CDR1 LNHNV and CDR2 YYDKDF (reference sequence). The CDR3 spells CATRGEGDEQYF. The DNA of the CDR3 is TGTGCCACCAGGGGGGAGGGAGACGAGCAGTACTTC. Using reference TRBV15 and TRBJ2-7 for the parts outside the CDR3, the full variable domain is DAMVIQNPRYQVTQFGKPVTLSCSQTLNHNVMYWYQQKSSQAPKLLFHYYDKDFNNEADTPDNFQSRRPNTSFCFLDIRSPGLGDTAMYLCATRGEGDEQYFGPGTRLTVT.

Ten or more counts support this clone. V is TRBV6-6 and J is TRBJ1-5; possible D gene TRBD1, 5 bases. Trimming removed 6 bases from V and 4 bases from J, with 16 bases in between. CDR1 and CDR2 (germline): MNHNY, SVGAGI (reference sequence). The CDR3 is 15 residues long. The CDR3 DNA reads TGTGCCAGCAGGGATACAGGATTTCGAAATCAGCCCCAGCATTTT. As protein: CASRDTGFRNQPQHF.

The rearrangement joins TRBV30 to TRBJ1-1; 7 nucleotides match TRBD1. Germline values: CDR1 GTSNPN, CDR2 SVGIG (reference sequence). The CDR3 totals 14 residues. V gave up 0 bases and J gave up 3 bases; unmatched junction bases: 4. CDR3 sequence reads: CAWSVTGVHTEAFF. The CDR3 bases are TGTGCCTGGAGTGTAACAGGGGTTCACACTGAAGCTTTCTTT. Combining the CDR3 with reference TRBV30 and TRBJ1-1 gives the whole variable domain SQTIHQWPATLVQPVGSPLSLECTVEGTSNPNLYWYRQAAGRGLQLLFYSVGIGQISSEVPQNLSASRPQDRQFILSSKKLLLSDSGFYLCAWSVTGVHTEAFFGQGTRLTVV.

This clone was seen a few times. CDR3 sequence (DNA): TGTGCCACCAGCAGAGTGGGACTAGCGGGAGTAGGGCAGGATGAGCAGTTCTTC. Its protein product is CATSRVGLAGVGQDEQFF. The V and J genes are TRBV15 and TRBJ2-1; TRBD2 agrees at 14 bases. The CDR3 consists of 18 residues. The V and J ends lost 1 base and 8 bases, in that order; junction bases with no gene match: 10. Per germline, CDR1 LNHNV and CDR2 YYDKDF (reference sequence).

As to this clone: Given a much more abundant clone one base away, this may be a read error. The chain is built from TRBV11-3 and TRBJ1-1; D remains ambiguous. This CDR3 comprises 13 residues. Trimming shortened V by 2 bases and J by 1 base, and 5 bases separated the two germline ends. CDR1 is SGHNT, CDR2 YENEEA, per germline. The CDR3 DNA reads TGTGCCAGCAGCTTAACCAGGAACACTGAAGCTTTCTTT. As protein: CASSLTRNTEAFF.

This clone has more than one count but fewer than ten. This chain links TRBV15 with TRBJ1-2; D unclear. Deletions cut 4 bases from V and 6 bases from J, with 9 bases between. CDR3 length equals 12 residues. CDR1 is LNHNV and CDR2 is YYDKDF in the germline V gene (reference sequence). The CDR3 coding sequence is TGTGCCACCAGCAAAGGGAGCAATGGCTACACCTTC. Protein product: CATSKGSNGYTF.

This clone was counted only a few times. The chain couples TRBV30 to TRBJ2-5; D remains unclear. Germline V gives CDR1 GTSNPN, CDR2 SVGIG (reference sequence). Trimming shortened V by 0 bases and J by 3 bases, and 5 bases separated the two germline ends. This CDR3 comprises 12 residues. This CDR3 is CAWSVQKETQYF. CDR3 in DNA: TGTGCCTGGAGTGTACAGAAAGAGACCCAGTACTTC.

The J gene is TRBJ1-1, the V gene TRBV18; the D gene is possibly TRBD1 (6 bases). Germline CDR1 KGHSH, CDR2 LQKENI. Trimming pared 10 bases from V and 0 bases from J, leaving 15 bases between. The CDR3 sequence is 14 residues long. The CDR3 nucleotides are TGTGCCACTTTATTCGGACAGATGAACACTGAAGCTTTCTTT. Translating gives CATLFGQMNTEAFF.

This clone was found a few times. The chain uses TRBV7-8 and TRBJ2-3; tentative D call: TRBD2 (6 bases). The germline V gene encodes CDR1 SGHVS and CDR2 FQNEAQ. V was trimmed by 2 bases and J by 0 bases, leaving 12 bases between them. The CDR3 extends over 16 amino acids. This CDR3 is CASSLRLRGSTDTQYF. CDR3 nucleotide sequence: TGTGCCAGCAGCTTACGGTTGCGGGGTAGCACAGATACGCAGTATTTT. Together with reference TRBV7-8 and TRBJ2-3, the CDR3 gives the full variable domain: GAGVSQSPRYKVAKRGQDVALRCDPISGHVSLFWYQQALGQGPEFLTYFQNEAQLDKSGLPSDRFFAERPEGSVSTLKIQRTQQEDSAVYLCASSLRLRGSTDTQYFGPGTRLTVL.

The rearrangement uses TRBV6-1 and TRBJ2-7; D might be TRBD1 (6 bases). Germline CDR1 MNHNS, CDR2 SASEGT. V was pared by 2 bases and J by 2 bases, with 10 bases between. The CDR3 is 14 residues long. The CDR3 sequence is CASSESGVTYEQYF. CDR3 DNA: TGTGCCAGCAGTGAATCAGGGGTAACCTACGAGCAGTACTTC.

The V and J genes are TRBV7-9 and TRBJ2-5, with no clear D. CDR3 size: 13 residues. V lost 3 bases, J lost 4 bases, and 9 bases lay in between. Germline V gene sequence: CDR1 SEHNR, CDR2 FQNEAQ (reference sequence). The CDR3 protein is CASSFNPGETQYF. CDR3 bases: TGTGCCAGCAGCTTCAACCCGGGAGAGACCCAGTACTTC.

Only a few counts were recorded for this clone. The chain couples TRBV9 to TRBJ2-1; TRBD2 is a possible D gene (7 bases). CDR3 length: 17 amino acids. Germline V gene sequence: CDR1 SGDLS, CDR2 YYNGEE. V lost 0 bases, J lost 9 bases, and 22 bases lay in between. CDR3 sequence reads: CASSVGGGGPRLGEQFF. In DNA, the CDR3 is TGTGCCAGCAGCGTAGGAGGGGGGGGCCCGCGGTTGGGTGAGCAGTTCTTC.

This clone appeared a few times. This sample also contains other DNA sequences that code for the same CDR3. The chain couples TRBV10-3 to TRBJ2-7, with 11 bases fitting TRBD2. V was pared by 5 bases and J by 3 bases, with 6 bases of the junction left unmatched. Germline CDR1 ENHRY, CDR2 SYGVKD. The CDR3 runs to 15 residues. The CDR3 region is CAISPGLAALYEQYF. For the CDR3, the DNA is TGTGCCATCAGTCCGGGACTAGCGGCCCTCTACGAGCAGTACTTC.

Notes on this clone: The sample contains more than one DNA sequence encoding this CDR3. The CDR3 DNA reads as TGTGCCTGGACTACAGGGGGCAATCAGCCCCAGCATTTT. As protein: CAWTTGGNQPQHF. The chain couples TRBV30 to TRBJ1-5; 7 nucleotides line up with TRBD1. CDR3 length: 13 amino acids. Germline CDR1 is GTSNPN and CDR2 is SVGIG (reference sequence). Trimming took 4 bases from V and 2 from J; bases not matched to a gene: 2.

The gene calls are TRBV5-1 and TRBJ2-5; D is possibly TRBD1 (5 bases). The CDR3 contains 16 residues. V lost 0 bases and J 1 base, leaving 13 bases between the germline ends. Germline CDR1 SGHRS, CDR2 YFSETQ. CDR3 DNA sequence: TGCGCCAGCAGCTTGGGGGCAGGGTCCTTCCAAGAGACCCAGTACTTC. This encodes CASSLGAGSFQETQYF.